One sample yielded the 2 T cell receptor beta chains listed below, sequenced in a study of identical twins. TCRdb re-called the 5' RACE reads with MiXCR, one entry per CDR3 protein. Here the sample spans more than 400,000 distinct CDR3 sequences, around 15% being singletons. The same specimen was also included in a second study, on yellow fever vaccine responses in identical twins.

The sequenced material came from CD4+ T cells sorted from blood. The receptors derive from a woman aged 18-29 years in good health.

The rearrangement uses TRBV7-9 and TRBJ2-7; D is perhaps TRBD2 (5 bases). Germline values: CDR1 SEHNR, CDR2 FQNEAQ (reference sequence). V was shortened by 4 bases and J by 0 bases, with 10 bases between the two germline ends. CDR3 length: 14 residues. CDR3 sequence reads: CASSSGGRSYEQYV. CDR3 sequence (DNA): TGTGCCAGCAGCTCTGGAGGCCGCTCCTACGAGCAGTACGTC.

This clonotype was seen a few times. This chain connects TRBV10-3 to TRBJ2-1, with 12 bases that match TRBD2. Germline V gives CDR1 ENHRY, CDR2 SYGVKD. J lost 5 bases, V lost 6 bases, and 11 bases had no gene match. The CDR3 consists of 17 residues. The CDR3 here is CAISARLAGEGNNEQFF. The CDR3, as DNA: TGTGCCATCAGCGCAAGACTAGCGGGAGAAGGGAACAATGAGCAGTTCTTC.